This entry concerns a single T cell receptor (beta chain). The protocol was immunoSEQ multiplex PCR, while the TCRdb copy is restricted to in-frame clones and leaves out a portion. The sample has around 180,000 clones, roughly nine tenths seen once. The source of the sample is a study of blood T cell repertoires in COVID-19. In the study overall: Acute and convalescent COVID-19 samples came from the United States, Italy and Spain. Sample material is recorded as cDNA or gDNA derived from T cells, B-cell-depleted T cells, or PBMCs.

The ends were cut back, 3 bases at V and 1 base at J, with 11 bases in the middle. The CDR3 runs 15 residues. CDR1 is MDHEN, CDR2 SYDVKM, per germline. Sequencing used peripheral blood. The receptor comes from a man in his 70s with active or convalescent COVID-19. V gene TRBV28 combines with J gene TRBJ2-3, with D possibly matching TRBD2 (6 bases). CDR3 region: CASSFRDSRTDTQYF. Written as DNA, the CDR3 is TGTGCCAGCAGTTTCCGGGACTCCCGCACAGATACGCAGTATTTT.